Below, 10 T cell receptor beta chains from the same sample are listed, as sequenced in a study of vaccination and CD4 T cells after COVID-19. No antigens are known for them. Regarding treatment: approximately 10-day PBMC culture with coronavirus spike peptide pools or control peptides (ViraFEST assay). Oncomine TCR Beta short-read sequencing was applied to DNA from cultured CD4+ T cells. TCRdb reprocessed the PCR reads with MiXCR, giving one entry per CDR3 protein. The data contain about 19,000 distinct CDR3 sequences, under 30% of them singletons. Sample: cultured CD4+ T cells from blood. The receptors here all came from a human donor with COVID-19.

This clonotype has just a few counts. The chain is built from TRBV6-5 and TRBJ1-1; TRBD1 agrees at 7 bases. Germline V CDR1 and CDR2: MNHEY, SVGAGI. The CDR3 is 15 residues long. The J segment lost 4 bases and the V segment lost 2 bases, leaving 7 bases of the junction unmatched. The CDR3 loop reads CASSYTGQFRTEAFF. Here the CDR3 DNA reads TGTGCCAGCAGTTACACGGGACAGTTTCGCACTGAAGCTTTCTTT.

This clonotype was seen more than once but under ten times. The chain combines TRBV27 with TRBJ2-7, with 8 bases aligning to TRBD1. Germline V gene lookup returns CDR1 MNHEY and CDR2 SMNVEV (reference sequence). J lost 0 bases, V lost 7 bases, and 8 bases had no gene match. This CDR3 contains 15 residues. CDR3 sequence reads: CASKATGQASYEQYF. The CDR3 DNA follows: TGTGCCAGCAAAGCCACGGGACAGGCCTCCTACGAGCAGTACTTC.

This clonotype was seen more than once but under ten times. This rearrangement joins TRBV6-1 to TRBJ2-7; D possibly uses TRBD1 or TRBD2 (6 bases each). Germline V CDR1 and CDR2: MNHNS, SASEGT. V lost 4 bases to trimming and J lost 1 base, with 11 bases between them. The CDR3 covers 14 residues. CDR3 DNA sequence: TGTGCCAGCAGTGCAAGGGGGGAATCCTACGAGCAGTACTTC. This gives the protein CASSARGESYEQYF.

This rearrangement joins TRBV29-1 to TRBJ1-2, with D unclear. This CDR3 is 12 amino acids long. Germline CDR1 is SQVTM and CDR2 is ANQGSEA. V was trimmed by 5 bases and J by 3 bases, leaving 10 bases between them. The CDR3 coding sequence is TGCAGCGTTCAAGCGGCGGACTATGGCTACACCTTC. It specifies CSVQAADYGYTF.

This chain connects TRBV2 to TRBJ2-7; 8 nucleotides align to TRBD1. The length of the CDR3 is 14 residues. CDR1 and CDR2 from the germline V gene are SNHLY and FYNNEI. V gave up 6 bases and J gave up 0 bases; unmatched junction bases: 4. Written as DNA, the CDR3 is TGTGCCAGCAGGGTGGGACAGGTCTCCTACGAGCAGTACTTC. It yields the protein CASRVGQVSYEQYF.

The table lists this clonotype with a few counts. The chain has TRBV28 and TRBJ1-1; possibly TRBD1 for D (5 bases). From germline, CDR1 is MDHEN and CDR2 SYDVKM. The CDR3 runs to 12 residues. The V gene lost 10 bases and the J gene lost 1 base, with 10 bases spanning the gap. CDR3 DNA sequence: TGTGCCACCGGGACGGCGAACACTGAAGCTTTCTTT. Amino acids: CATGTANTEAFF.

This clonotype appeared a few times. This sequence joins TRBV10-3 and TRBJ2-6, with D possibly matching TRBD1 (6 bases). The CDR3 consists of 16 residues. Germline loops: CDR1 ENHRY, CDR2 SYGVKD. V lost 7 bases and J 0 bases, leaving 13 bases between the germline ends. The CDR3 DNA reads as TGTGCCATCACCCCACAGGGTAACTCTGGGGCCAACGTCCTGACTTTC. Its protein product is CAITPQGNSGANVLTF.

This clonotype was counted between two and nine times. Germline is not matched at one junction end, which may reflect a read error. J is TRBJ2-5 and V is TRBV12-3 or TRBV12-4; 10 nucleotides line up with TRBD2. The CDR3 length is 15 residues. The CDR3 spells CASSVAGGPEETQYF. DNA of the CDR3: TGTGCCAGCAGTGTAGCGGGGGGCCCAGAGGAGACCCAGTACTTC.

The chain employs TRBV12-3 or TRBV12-4 and TRBJ1-2; 9 nucleotides align to TRBD1. The CDR3 runs to 14 residues. J was trimmed by 6 bases and V by 5 bases; bases with no gene match: 7. The CDR3 here is CASSPPDRGDGYTF. The CDR3 coding sequence is TGTGCCAGCAGTCCCCCGGACAGGGGCGATGGCTACACCTTC.

The CDR3: CASSSRYGQGLDTQYF. The CDR3 region has the DNA TGTGCCAGCAGCTCCCGATACGGACAGGGGCTAGATACGCAGTATTTT. The chain employs TRBV7-9 and TRBJ2-3, with 9 positions matching TRBD1. The CDR3 sequence is 16 residues long. J was trimmed by 5 bases and V by 4 bases; bases with no gene match: 10. Per the germline V gene, CDR1 is SEHNR and CDR2 is FQNEAQ (reference sequence).